Listed below are T cell receptor beta chains from one sample, sequenced in a study of blood T cell repertoires in COVID-19. The data were produced by immunoSEQ multiplex PCR, yet TCRdb's version contains in-frame clones alone and is incomplete. Of about 220,000 clones listed, 90% are singletons. Input material: PBMCs or T cells enriched from blood (not recorded which). The receptor set was obtained from a man aged 25-45 years who had been exposed to COVID-19. The CDR3 runs from the conserved cysteine through the conserved F or W. The D gene is left open where the match is weak. Only part of the rows carry a size: once, few, many, or a class if the clone is expanded.

DNA	CDR3	D	size	V	J
TGTGCCACCAGCAGACTTCCGGGACAGGGGGCCGGAACTGAAGCTTTCTTT	CATSRLPGQGAGTEAFF	TRBD1	-	TRBV15	TRBJ1-1
TGTGCCATCAGTGAGTCGAGCAACGGGTATGGCTACACCTTC	CAISESSNGYGYTF	-	-	TRBV10-3	TRBJ1-2
TGTGCCAGCAGCCACGGGAGGACTGAAGCTTTCTTT	CASSHGRTEAFF	-	-	TRBV27	TRBJ1-1
TGTGCCAGTAGTATAAGTCGGGACAGGGGTAATCAGCCCCAGCATTTT	CASSISRDRGNQPQHF	TRBD1	-	TRBV19	TRBJ1-5
TGTGCCAGCAGCTTTTCTGTCCCGGCCGGGGAGCTGTTTTTT	CASSFSVPAGELFF	-	-	TRBV7-6	TRBJ2-2
TGTGCCAGTAGTATTAAGGTCAGGGGACAACCTGCTTCTAATCAGCCCCAGCATTTT	CASSIKVRGQPASNQPQHF	-	-	TRBV19	TRBJ1-5
TGCAGCGTTGGGGCCGGCACTAATGAGCAGTTCTTC	CSVGAGTNEQFF	-	once	TRBV29-1	TRBJ2-1
TGTGCCAGCAGCCCTATTTTATGGGAGCAGTTCTTC	CASSPILWEQFF	-	few	TRBV12-3/TRBV12-4	TRBJ2-1
TGTGCCAGTACCCCGGACTCTAGGGCTCAGCCCCAGCATTTT	CASTPDSRAQPQHF	-	-	TRBV19	TRBJ1-5
TGTGCCAGCAGCTTAGATCAATGGGAGGGTAACAACTATGGCTACACCTTC	CASSLDQWEGNNYGYTF	-	-	TRBV11-2	TRBJ1-2
TGTGCCAGTAGTAACCCCACCCCTCGATCCGGGGGTAGCACGCAGTATTTT	CASSNPTPRSGGSTQYF	-	-	TRBV19	TRBJ2-3
TGTGCTAGTCGTCCCTTGGGTGTGGCAGGGCACACTGAAGCTTTCTTT	CASRPLGVAGHTEAFF	-	-	TRBV12-5	TRBJ1-1
TGTGCCAGCAGTATCGCCCGGGATAACACTGAAGCTTTCTTT	CASSIARDNTEAFF	-	-	TRBV6-2/TRBV6-3	TRBJ1-1
TGTGCCAGCAGCCTACAGGGGTTTAATGAGCAGTTCTTC	CASSLQGFNEQFF	TRBD1	-	TRBV7-3	TRBJ2-1
TGTGCCAGCTCACCACCCGTTGGACGGAGGACTGAAGCTTTCTTT	CASSPPVGRRTEAFF	-	-	TRBV18	TRBJ1-1
TGTGCCAGTAGTAGACAGGGTATCGACACTGAAGCTTTCTTT	CASSRQGIDTEAFF	TRBD1	-	TRBV19	TRBJ1-1
TGTGCCAGCAGTTACGGTACGACAGGAGGCTACGAGCAGTACTTC	CASSYGTTGGYEQYF	-	-	TRBV6-5	TRBJ2-7
TGTGCCAGCAGTTTCTTGGGCACCGACTACGAGCAGTACTTC	CASSFLGTDYEQYF	-	-	TRBV28	TRBJ2-7
TGTGCCAGCAGCGCGACTAGCGGGAACTACGAGCAGTACTTC	CASSATSGNYEQYF	TRBD2	-	TRBV9	TRBJ2-7
TGTGCCAGCAGTTATGGGCAGAATAAGGCCTATAATTCACCCCTCCACTTT	CASSYGQNKAYNSPLHF	-	once	TRBV6-2/TRBV6-3	TRBJ1-6
TGTGCCAGCAGTGAAGAGGGGACTGGAAACACCATATATTTT	CASSEEGTGNTIYF	-	-	TRBV6-1	TRBJ1-3
TGCGCCAGCAGCTTGACTAGCGGGGGGCAAGAGACCCAGTACTTC	CASSLTSGGQETQYF	TRBD2	-	TRBV5-1	TRBJ2-5
TGTGCCAGCAGCTTAGGAATAGGGCGGGGGGGTTACGAGCAGTACTTC	CASSLGIGRGGYEQYF	TRBD2	-	TRBV7-2	TRBJ2-7
TGTGCTAGTGGTTTGGGACAGGAGGTCAACGTCCTGACTTTC	CASGLGQEVNVLTF	-	-	TRBV12-5	TRBJ2-6
TGTGCCAGCAGCGATATCACAGGGCCAGAACCCCCAGATACGCAGTATTTT	CASSDITGPEPPDTQYF	-	-	TRBV6-2/TRBV6-3	TRBJ2-3
TGCGCCAGCAGCTATGCAGAACGGGACACTGAAGCTTTCTTT	CASSYAERDTEAFF	-	-	TRBV5-1	TRBJ1-1
TGTGCCAGCAGCTTAGGACAATGGGAAGCTTTCTTT	CASSLGQWEAFF	-	-	TRBV11-2	TRBJ1-1
TGTGCCAGCAGCCCCCTTGCGGGGAGGAGCTCCTACGAGCAGTACTTC	CASSPLAGRSSYEQYF	-	-	TRBV7-2	TRBJ2-7
TGTGCCAGCAGCTCGGACCCGCAGGGAGGCATTCAGTACTTC	CASSSDPQGGIQYF	-	-	TRBV7-8	TRBJ2-4
TGTGCCAGCCGCGGACAGGGAATTGGAAACACCATATATTTT	CASRGQGIGNTIYF	TRBD1	-	TRBV27	TRBJ1-3
TGTGCCAGCAGTGAATCCCACAGGGTATATGGCTACACCTTC	CASSESHRVYGYTF	-	once	TRBV6-1	TRBJ1-2
TGTGCCAGTAGTACCCGGACAGGGGGACTCGGCGACTCTGGAAACACCATATATTTT	CASSTRTGGLGDSGNTIYF	TRBD1	-	TRBV19	TRBJ1-3
TGTGCCAGCAGCTTATCGTTTGTAGATACGCAGTATTTT	CASSLSFVDTQYF	-	-	TRBV11-2	TRBJ2-3
TGTGCCAGCAGTTTTTTAGGGGATAGCAATCAGCCCCAGCATTTT	CASSFLGDSNQPQHF	-	-	TRBV27	TRBJ1-5
TGTGCCAGCAGCTTAGTTGAGTCTAGCGGGGGGACAAATGAGCAGTTCTTC	CASSLVESSGGTNEQFF	TRBD2	-	TRBV7-2	TRBJ2-1
TGTGCCATCCGAGGGACTAGCAACACCGGGGAGCTGTTTTTT	CAIRGTSNTGELFF	TRBD2	-	TRBV10-3	TRBJ2-2
TGTGGGACGGGGGTAAACACCGGGGAGCTGTTTTTT	CGTGVNTGELFF	-	-	TRBV6-5	TRBJ2-2
TGTGCCAGCAGCACCGGACATAGTCCCAAAAACATTCAGTACTTC	CASSTGHSPKNIQYF	-	once	TRBV2	TRBJ2-4
TGTGCCAGCAGCCGCGACAGGTCAGATACGCAGTATTTT	CASSRDRSDTQYF	-	once	TRBV14	TRBJ2-3
TGCGCCAGCAGCTTGAATCCGGGAGTGGTTAATTCACCCCTCCACTTT	CASSLNPGVVNSPLHF	-	once	TRBV5-1	TRBJ1-6
TGCGCCAGCAGTTATACCGGGACTAGCGGGGTCTATGAGCAGTTCTTC	CASSYTGTSGVYEQFF	TRBD2	-	TRBV5-1	TRBJ2-1
TGTGCCAGCAGCCAAGTAGGGGGTGAAGCTTTCTTT	CASSQVGGEAFF	-	few	TRBV3-1/TRBV3-2	TRBJ1-1
TGTGCCAGCAGTGAAGTGGTTCGCGCCTACACAGATACGCAGTATTTT	CASSEVVRAYTDTQYF	-	-	TRBV2	TRBJ2-3
TGTGCCACCAGCAGAGACGATTATCAGGGATACGAGCAGTACTTC	CATSRDDYQGYEQYF	-	-	TRBV15	TRBJ2-7
TGTGCCAGCAGCTCTCGTCCGGCTAGCAGCTCCTACGAGCAGTACTTC	CASSSRPASSSYEQYF	-	-	TRBV7-8	TRBJ2-7
TGTGCCTGGAGTGTACAGGGGGCCGTCGTACCTTATGGCTACACCTTC	CAWSVQGAVVPYGYTF	TRBD1	-	TRBV30	TRBJ1-2
TGTGCCTCCATCCAGGGGATCAATCAGCCCCAGCATTTT	CASIQGINQPQHF	-	few	TRBV6-5	TRBJ1-5
TGTGCCAGCAGTTTCCGGGTAGCGGGGGAAGGCTACGAGCAGTACTTC	CASSFRVAGEGYEQYF	TRBD2	-	TRBV27	TRBJ2-7
TGTGCCAGCAGTTTCAGCGGGCTCGGCTACACCTTC	CASSFSGLGYTF	-	-	TRBV28	TRBJ1-2
TGTGCCAGCAGCCCGCGGGGAGAGCGCAGCACAGATACGCAGTATTTT	CASSPRGERSTDTQYF	-	-	TRBV13	TRBJ2-3
TGTGCCAGCAGCCAAGACCTCGCGTGGCAGTACTTC	CASSQDLAWQYF	-	-	TRBV3-1/TRBV3-2	TRBJ2-7
TGTGCCAGCAGCCCGGTCGAGCTAGCGGGGATCTACAATGAGCAGTTCTTC	CASSPVELAGIYNEQFF	TRBD2	-	TRBV11-3	TRBJ2-1
TGTGCCAGCAGCCCTAGGACTCCCCTGAACACTGAAGCTTTCTTT	CASSPRTPLNTEAFF	-	once	TRBV5-5	TRBJ1-1
TGTGCCAGCTCACCGTGGGGCTACAACACCGGGGAGCTGTTTTTT	CASSPWGYNTGELFF	-	-	TRBV18	TRBJ2-2
TGTGCCAGTGATATAGCGGGGGGTAACACCGGGGAGCTGTTTTTT	CASDIAGGNTGELFF	TRBD2	-	TRBV2	TRBJ2-2
TGTGCCAGCAGCTCTGGGACAGGGGTATATGGCTACACCTTC	CASSSGTGVYGYTF	TRBD1	few	TRBV5-6	TRBJ1-2
TGCGCCAGCAGCCGAGGCAGATCATACTCCTACAATGAGCAGTTCTTC	CASSRGRSYSYNEQFF	-	-	TRBV4-1	TRBJ2-1
TGTGCCTCAGCTACAGGACAGGGTTACGAGCAGTACTTC	CASATGQGYEQYF	TRBD1	-	TRBV3-1/TRBV3-2	TRBJ2-7
TGTGCCAGCAGCTTTCTTAGAGAGACCCAGTACTTC	CASSFLRETQYF	-	-	TRBV5-5	TRBJ2-5